What follows are 7 T cell receptor beta chains derived from one specimen sequenced in a study of T cell changes during pregnancy in multiple sclerosis. Clones were read by immunoSEQ multiplex PCR, and TCRdb kept only the in-frame ones, dropping some. The sample has 50,000 or so clones, around 92% seen once. Sample: CD4+ T cells from peripheral blood mononuclear cells, taken in the third trimester of pregnancy. These receptors were taken from a female donor with multiple sclerosis, enrolled in a pregnancy study.

V usage is TRBV7-3 and J usage is TRBJ2-2; 8 bases line up with TRBD2. CDR3 length: 19 amino acids. J was trimmed by 1 base and V by 5 bases; bases with no gene match: 15. CDR1 and CDR2 from the germline V gene are SGHTA and FQGTGA. CDR3 sequence: CASSTFVRSGGWNTGELFF. The CDR3 DNA reads as TGTGCCAGCAGCACATTCGTCAGATCGGGGGGGTGGAACACCGGGGAGCTGTTTTTT.

V is TRBV10-3 and J is TRBJ2-7, with 10 positions matching TRBD1. Germline assignment: CDR1 ENHRY and CDR2 SYGVKD. Losses at the gene ends were 3 bases for V and 6 bases for J; bases not matched to a gene: 8. The CDR3 has 15 amino acids. CDR3 in amino acids: CAISDGDRGDPEQYF. The CDR3 DNA follows: TGTGCCATCAGTGACGGGGACAGGGGAGACCCCGAGCAGTACTTC.

CDR3 protein: CASSGTGGLNQPQHF. The CDR3 DNA reads as TGTGCCAGCAGTGGGACAGGGGGTCTCAATCAGCCCCAGCATTTT. The V gene is TRBV27, the J gene TRBJ1-5; 11 bases agree with TRBD1. CDR3 length: 15 residues. The trim removed 5 bases at V and 3 bases at J, leaving 3 bases unmatched. Germline V gene sequence: CDR1 MNHEY, CDR2 SMNVEV (reference sequence).

The gene calls are TRBV6-1 and TRBJ1-2; no reliable D call. V dropped 5 bases and J dropped 8 bases, with 21 bases sitting between them. The CDR3 is 15 residues long. The germline gives CDR1 MNHNS, CDR2 SASEGT. For the CDR3, the DNA is TGTGCCAGCAGTCTTACGACTGGGGAGGCGGGCGGCTACACCTTC. It codes for CASSLTTGEAGGYTF.

The genes are TRBV18 and TRBJ1-6, with 7 positions matching TRBD1. The CDR3 extends over 16 amino acids. Germline CDR1 is KGHSH and CDR2 is LQKENI. Losses at the gene ends were 0 bases for V and 8 bases for J; bases not matched to a gene: 7. The CDR3 coding sequence is TGTGCCAGCTCACCACCTCGGCGGCAGGGGGATTCACCCCTCCACTTT. Amino acid sequence: CASSPPRRQGDSPLHF.

This chain connects TRBV19 to TRBJ2-1; 12 nucleotides align to TRBD2. This CDR3 contains 16 residues. V was pared by 4 bases and J by 6 bases, with 7 bases of the junction left unmatched. Germline CDR1 and CDR2: LNHDA and SQIVND (reference sequence). CDR3 protein: CASSKILAGGRNEQFF. In nucleotides, the CDR3 is TGTGCCAGTAGTAAGATACTAGCGGGGGGCCGCAATGAGCAGTTCTTC.

This clone was recorded a few times. The J gene is TRBJ1-1, the V gene TRBV6-5; D unclear. Per the germline V gene, CDR1 is MNHEY and CDR2 is SVGAGI. Trimming pared 6 bases from V and 4 bases from J, leaving 15 bases between. CDR3 length: 14 residues. For the CDR3, the DNA is TGTGCCAGCAGGAACAGAGGGCGCAGCACTGAAGCTTTCTTT. This translates into CASRNRGRSTEAFF.